These 10 T cell receptor beta chains came from one sample sequenced in a study of T cells in Graves' hyperthyroidism and ophthalmopathy (dated by TCRdb to between 2018 and 2021). The method behind the library was multiplex PCR. Data came from an Illumina HiSeq 2000. Amplification of TCR beta CDR3 regions was carried out from RNA transcripts. The first round of RT-PCR for the TCR CDR3 was performed with the HTBI primer set and the Qiagen OneStep RT-PCR kit. TCRdb reran the public reads through fastp at Q25 and MiXCR, keeping productive beta chains. Every CDR3 protein is listed once, alongside the most common genes and DNA of its rows. The sample table holds around 100,000 distinct CDR3 sequences, of which 45% to 50% were seen once. The ten largest clones add up to about 26% of the sample. The sequencing input was blood. The source is a man between 40 and 49 years old with Graves' hyperthyroidism.

Details on this clonotype: Sequence at one end of the junction differs from germline and may be a read error. This chain joins TRBV7-7 and TRBJ1-2, with TRBD1 identical over 7 bases. The length of the CDR3 is 16 residues. The germline V gene has CDR1 SSHAT and CDR2 FNYEAQ (reference sequence). CDR3 DNA sequence: TGTGCTAGCAGCGCAAGCACTAGGGGGACAGAAGATGGCTACACCTTC. This gives the protein CASSASTRGTEDGYTF.

This clonotype was detected ten times or more. The genes are TRBV5-1 and TRBJ2-5; D gene uncertain. V gave up 1 base and J gave up 2 bases, with 6 bases separating them. Germline assignment: CDR1 SGHRS and CDR2 YFSETQ. The CDR3 spans 13 residues. DNA of the CDR3: TGCGCCAGCAGCTTGAGTGTACAAGAGACCCAGTACTTC. Its protein product is CASSLSVQETQYF.

This clonotype was seen repeatedly, ten times or more. The chain recombines TRBV5-5 with TRBJ1-1, with 9 bases lining up with TRBD1. V gave up 4 bases and J gave up 0 bases; unmatched junction bases: 16. The CDR3 has 19 residues. Germline values: CDR1 SGHKS, CDR2 YYEKEE (reference sequence). For the CDR3, the DNA is TGTGCCAGCAGCAACTACAGGGGGCCCAGGTTCAACATGAACACTGAAGCTTTCTTT. Amino acid sequence: CASSNYRGPRFNMNTEAFF. Drawing the rest from reference TRBV5-5 and TRBJ1-1, the complete variable domain is DAGVTQSPTHLIKTRGQQVTLRCSPISGHKSVSWYQQVLGQGPQFIFQYYEKEERGRGNFPDRFSARQFPNYSSELNVNALLLGDSALYLCASSNYRGPRFNMNTEAFFGQGTRLTVV.

The chain couples TRBV20-1 to TRBJ1-5, with D hard to call. This CDR3 spans 11 amino acids. Germline CDR1 and CDR2: DFQATT and SNEGSKA (reference sequence). Trimming took off 3 bases at V and 13 bases at J, with 13 bases between the two ends. The CDR3 DNA sequence: TGCAGTGCTAGTCTTGACAATGAGCAGCATTTT. Its translation is CSASLDNEQHF.

This clonotype was observed at least ten times. The V and J genes are TRBV11-3 and TRBJ1-1; D is unclear. This CDR3 region has 13 residues. The V gene lost 3 bases and the J gene lost 6 bases, with 11 bases spanning the gap. CDR1 is SGHNT, CDR2 YENEEA, per germline. CDR3 protein: CASSLSVYSEAFF. The CDR3 bases are TGTGCCAGCAGCTTGTCTGTCTATTCTGAAGCTTTCTTT. The full variable domain, completed using reference TRBV11-3 and TRBJ1-1, is EAGVVQSPRYKIIEKKQPVAFWCNPISGHNTLYWYLQNLGQGPELLIRYENEEAVDDSQLPKDRFSAERLKGVDSTLKIQPAELGDSAVYLCASSLSVYSEAFFGQGTRLTVV.

At least ten counts were recorded for this clonotype. The chain is built from TRBV6-5 and TRBJ2-1; 9 nucleotides line up with TRBD1. Germline loops: CDR1 MNHEY, CDR2 SVGAGI. V lost 6 bases and J lost 3; bases outside the gene matches: 6. The CDR3 totals 15 residues. The CDR3 loop is CASRASTGGYNEQFF. Written as DNA, the CDR3 is TGTGCCAGCAGGGCTTCGACAGGGGGCTACAATGAGCAGTTCTTC.

The chain joins TRBV29-1 to TRBJ1-1, with 12 positions matching TRBD1. Unmatched junction bases numbered 12, after V lost 8 bases and J lost 5 bases. The V gene's germline CDR1 is SQVTM and CDR2 ANQGSEA. The CDR3 sequence is 15 residues long. The CDR3 DNA reads TGCAGCACCCCGGGACAGGGGGCGCTGGGAACTGAAGCTTTCTTT. Translating gives CSTPGQGALGTEAFF.

This clonotype was recorded at least ten times. The chain employs TRBV7-8 and TRBJ2-7; 11 nucleotides line up with TRBD1. The CDR3 loop spans 15 amino acids. Germline CDR1 SGHVS, CDR2 FQNEAQ. Unmatched junction bases numbered 6, after V lost 5 bases and J lost 3 bases. CDR3 loop: CASSLTGTGGYEQYF. The CDR3 DNA follows: TGTGCCAGCAGCCTGACCGGGACAGGGGGCTACGAGCAGTACTTC.

Many counts were recorded for this clonotype. The J gene is TRBJ1-5, the V gene TRBV20-1; D remains ambiguous. V was cut by 7 bases and J by 1 base, with 8 bases left in between. Germline V gene sequence: CDR1 DFQATT, CDR2 SNEGSKA (reference sequence). This CDR3 is built from 12 residues. The CDR3 here is CSGTSSNQPQHF. The CDR3 DNA sequence: TGCAGTGGGACTTCCAGCAATCAGCCCCAGCATTTT.

The chain uses TRBV29-1 and TRBJ2-1, with D unresolved. This CDR3 region has 11 residues. The ends were cut back, 6 bases at V and 8 bases at J, with 11 bases in the middle. Per germline, CDR1 SQVTM and CDR2 ANQGSEA. This CDR3 reads CSVDRAYEQFF. In DNA form, the CDR3 reads TGCAGCGTGGACCGGGCCTATGAGCAGTTCTTC.